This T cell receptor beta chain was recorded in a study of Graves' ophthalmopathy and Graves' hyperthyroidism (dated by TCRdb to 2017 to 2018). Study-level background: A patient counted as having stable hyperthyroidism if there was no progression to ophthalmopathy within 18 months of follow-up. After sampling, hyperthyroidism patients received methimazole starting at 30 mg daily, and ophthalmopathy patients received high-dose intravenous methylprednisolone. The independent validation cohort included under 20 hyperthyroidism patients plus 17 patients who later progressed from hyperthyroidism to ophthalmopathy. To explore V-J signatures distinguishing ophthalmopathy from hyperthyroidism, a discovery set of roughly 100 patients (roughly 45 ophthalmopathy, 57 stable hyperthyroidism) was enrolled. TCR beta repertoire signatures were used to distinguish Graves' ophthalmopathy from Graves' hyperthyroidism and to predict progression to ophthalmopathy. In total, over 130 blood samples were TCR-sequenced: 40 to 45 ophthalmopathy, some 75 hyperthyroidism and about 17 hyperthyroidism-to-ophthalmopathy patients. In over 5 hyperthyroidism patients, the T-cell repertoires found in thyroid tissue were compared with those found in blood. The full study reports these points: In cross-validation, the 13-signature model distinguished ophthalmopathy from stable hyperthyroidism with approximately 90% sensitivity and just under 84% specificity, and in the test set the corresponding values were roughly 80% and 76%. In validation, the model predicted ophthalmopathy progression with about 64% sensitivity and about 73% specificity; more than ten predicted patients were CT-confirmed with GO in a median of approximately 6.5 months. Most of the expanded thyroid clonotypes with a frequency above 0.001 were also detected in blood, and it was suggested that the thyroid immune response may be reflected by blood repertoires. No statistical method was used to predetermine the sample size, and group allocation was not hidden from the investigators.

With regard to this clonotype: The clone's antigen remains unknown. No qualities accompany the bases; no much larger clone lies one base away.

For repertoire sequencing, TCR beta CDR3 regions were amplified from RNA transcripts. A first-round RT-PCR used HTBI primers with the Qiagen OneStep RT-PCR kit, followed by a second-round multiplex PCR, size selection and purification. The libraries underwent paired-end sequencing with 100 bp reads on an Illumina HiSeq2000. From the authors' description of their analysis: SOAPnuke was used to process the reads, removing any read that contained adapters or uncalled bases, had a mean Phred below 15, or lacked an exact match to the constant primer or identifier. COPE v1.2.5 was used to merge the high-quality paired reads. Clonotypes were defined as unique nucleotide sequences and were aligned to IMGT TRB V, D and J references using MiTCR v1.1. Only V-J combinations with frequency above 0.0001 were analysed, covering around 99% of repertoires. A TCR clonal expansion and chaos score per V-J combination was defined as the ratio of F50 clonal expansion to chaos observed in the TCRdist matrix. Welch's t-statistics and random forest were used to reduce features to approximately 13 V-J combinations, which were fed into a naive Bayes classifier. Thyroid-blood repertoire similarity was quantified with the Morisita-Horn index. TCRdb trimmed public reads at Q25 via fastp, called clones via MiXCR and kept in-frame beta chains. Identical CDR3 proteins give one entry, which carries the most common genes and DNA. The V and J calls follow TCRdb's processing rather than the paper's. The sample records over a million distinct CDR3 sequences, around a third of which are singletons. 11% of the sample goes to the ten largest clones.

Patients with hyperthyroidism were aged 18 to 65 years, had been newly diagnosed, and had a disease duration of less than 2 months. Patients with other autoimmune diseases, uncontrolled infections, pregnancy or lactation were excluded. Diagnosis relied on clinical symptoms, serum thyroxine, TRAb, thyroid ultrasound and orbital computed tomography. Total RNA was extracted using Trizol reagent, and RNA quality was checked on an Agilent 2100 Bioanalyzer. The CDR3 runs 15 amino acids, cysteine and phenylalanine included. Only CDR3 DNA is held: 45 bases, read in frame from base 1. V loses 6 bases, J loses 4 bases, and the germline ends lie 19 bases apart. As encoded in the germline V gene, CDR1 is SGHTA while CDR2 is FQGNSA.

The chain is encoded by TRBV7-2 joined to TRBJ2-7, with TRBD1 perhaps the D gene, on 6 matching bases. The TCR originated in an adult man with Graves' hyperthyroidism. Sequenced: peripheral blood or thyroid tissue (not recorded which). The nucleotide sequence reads TGTGCCAGCAGTACGCGACCGGGACAAACTTACGAGCAGTACTTC. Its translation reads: CASSTRPGQTYEQYF.